This T cell receptor (beta chain) is drawn from a study of T cells in Graves' hyperthyroidism and ophthalmopathy. It was RNA transcripts that yielded the amplified TCR beta CDR3 regions. An initial round of RT-PCR targeting the TCR CDR3 relied on the HTBI primer set. MiXCR, applied by TCRdb to the multiplex PCR reads, yields one record per CDR3 protein. The sample shows approximately 400,000 distinct CDR3 sequences, approximately 14% of them seen only once. The length of the CDR3 is 14 residues. CDR1 and CDR2 from the germline V gene are DFQATT and SNEGSKA (reference sequence). The V and J ends lost 5 bases and 5 bases respectively, with 18 bases between them. This clonotype was seen at least ten times.

Material: blood. The gene calls are TRBV20-1 and TRBJ1-1; D call uncertain. The TCR was taken from a woman aged 18-30 years with Graves' hyperthyroidism. DNA for the CDR3: TGCAGTGCTTCCCCTGCCCACCATACTACTGAAGCTTTCTTT. It translates to CSASPAHHTTEAFF.